This TCR beta chain was observed in a study of cytomegalovirus exposure and HLA in healthy donors. Study as a whole: When over 300 donors were genotyped, roughly four fifths of them were found to fall in the Caucasian-associated ancestry cluster.

Both 60 Vbeta primers and 13 Jbeta primers went into the PCR. Libraries were prepared by immunoSEQ multiplex PCR; TCRdb keeps only in-frame clonotypes and omits some of them. The table includes tens of thousands of clones, 81% detected once. Turning to this clone: The antigen is undetermined.

The donors, nominally healthy at sampling, likely had unrecorded immune exposures. In germline, CDR1 is SGHRS, CDR2 YFSETQ. The CDR3 is made up of 15 amino acids. V dropped 3 bases and J dropped 4 bases, with 13 bases sitting between them. Findings and limits, study-wide: The HLA-A and HLA-B alleles of most subjects were reportedly predicted accurately from TCR beta sequences. Per a prior analysis, the majority of TCR beta V segments were productive roughly 90% or roughly 30% of the time.

Sequencing input: PBMCs. The chain combines TRBV5-1 with TRBJ2-2, with D perhaps TRBD2 (6 bases). This TCR was sampled from a human donor in good health. The CDR3 DNA reads as TGCGCCAGCAGCTCCCAGACTAGTACCACCGGGGAGCTGTTTTTT. Its protein is CASSSQTSTTGELFF.